A selection of T cell receptor beta chains follows, all from one sample in a study of T-cell reconstitution after alpha-beta-depleted transplantation in children. MiXCR was run by TCRdb on the PCR reads, yielding one entry per CDR3 protein. The sample lists about 400,000 distinct CDR3 sequences, 13% occurring once. The sample was PBMCs, taken from the stem cell graft. Receptors originate from a human donor who donated a stem cell graft to a child with Fanconi anemia. CDR3s include the opening cysteine and the closing phenylalanine or tryptophan. Fields, in order: clone size, J gene, V gene, D gene, CDR3 DNA, CDR3 protein. The D gene is left open where the match is weak. Clone size, where shown, is once, few, many, or a class for clones that have expanded.

many,TRBJ1-2,TRBV7-2,.,TGTGCCAGCAGCTATGGACAGCAAGCTAACTATGGCTACACCTTC,CASSYGQQANYGYTF
few,TRBJ2-1,TRBV20-1,.,TGCAGCGCCGGGCATCTCTCCTACAATGAGCAGTTCTTC,CSAGHLSYNEQFF
few,TRBJ2-1,TRBV30,.,TGTGCCTGGAGCCACCATGAGATCAGGTTCTTC,CAWSHHEIRFF
.,TRBJ1-2,TRBV11-2,.,TGTGCCAGCAGCTTAGATCTAGTCACCAACTATGGCTACACCTTC,CASSLDLVTNYGYTF
.,TRBJ2-2,TRBV12-3/TRBV12-4,.,TGTGCCAGCAGGGAGGACAGTTACACCGGGGAGCTGTTTTTT,CASREDSYTGELFF
many,TRBJ2-7,TRBV28,TRBD1,TGTGCCAGCAATGCAGGGGGCACAAGCTCCTACGAGCAGTACTTC,CASNAGGTSSYEQYF
.,TRBJ1-1,TRBV25-1,.,TGTGCCAGCAGTCCATACGGTACGAACACTGAAGCTTTCTTT,CASSPYGTNTEAFF
.,TRBJ2-3,TRBV10-3,TRBD2,TGTGCCATCAGCTCAACTAGCGGGCCCGCTAGCACAGATACGCAGTATTTT,CAISSTSGPASTDTQYF
few,TRBJ2-2,TRBV5-1,.,TGCGCCAGCAGCGGGGCAGGGAACACCGGGGAGCTGTTTTTT,CASSGAGNTGELFF
few,TRBJ2-2,TRBV6-5,TRBD2,TGTGCCAGCAGTTACTACGCGGGGGGGACGAAAACCGGGGAGCTGTTTTTT,CASSYYAGGTKTGELFF
few,TRBJ2-3,TRBV2,.,TGTGCCAGCAATACAGGGTTCACGCAGTATTTT,CASNTGFTQYF
.,TRBJ2-7,TRBV5-1,.,TGCGCCAGCAGCTTGGAGACGGGGGCCTACGAGCAGTACTTC,CASSLETGAYEQYF
few,TRBJ2-2,TRBV6-2/TRBV6-3,.,TGTGCCAGCAGTTACCGGGACGACGGAGGCGGGGAGCTGTTTTTT,CASSYRDDGGGELFF
.,TRBJ1-5,TRBV24-1,.,TGTGCCACCAGTTCAGCGACGGGGGGGGATCAGCCCCAGCATTTT,CATSSATGGDQPQHF
.,TRBJ1-2,TRBV5-4,.,TGTGCCAGCAGCTTTTCAGGGAATGGCTACACCTTC,CASSFSGNGYTF
few,TRBJ2-1,TRBV6-5,TRBD1,TGTGCCAGCAGTTACCGCCGACGACAGGGTCTGGCGGAGCAGTTCTTC,CASSYRRRQGLAEQFF
.,TRBJ2-5,TRBV4-1,.,TGCGCCAGCAGCCAAGAAGGCGCAGCTCAAGAGACCCAGTACTTC,CASSQEGAAQETQYF
.,TRBJ1-5,TRBV10-2,.,TGCGCCAGCAGACAAAGGGACACCAATCAGCCCCAGCATTTT,CASRQRDTNQPQHF
.,TRBJ2-2,TRBV29-1,.,TGCAGCGTTGAAGAGACGGACGGGGAGCTGTTTTTT,CSVEETDGELFF
.,TRBJ2-6,TRBV12-3/TRBV12-4,.,TGTGCCAGCAGTTTGTCCCAGCAAGGCGGGGCGCTCTCTGGGGCCAACGTCCTGACTTTC,CASSLSQQGGALSGANVLTF
.,TRBJ1-1,TRBV4-1,TRBD1,TGCGCCAGCAGGGGGACAGCGAACACTGAAGCTTTCTTT,CASRGTANTEAFF
.,TRBJ1-1,TRBV18,.,TGTGCCAGCTCACCCCTCGGGGCGAACACTGAAGCTTTCTTT,CASSPLGANTEAFF
few,TRBJ1-1,TRBV6-5,TRBD1,TGTGCCAGCAGAAGTCCGACAGGGCTTGGGAACACTGAAGCTTTCTTT,CASRSPTGLGNTEAFF